These T cell receptor beta chains were read from a single sample in a study of beta chain features in type 1 diabetes. Assay used: immunoSEQ multiplex PCR; TCRdb lists only in-frame clones, some missing. This table holds about 140,000 clones, 6.9% found once. The sequencing sample was made of central memory CD4+ T cells from blood. Receptors originate from a woman younger than 45 in good health. The CDR3 runs from the conserved cysteine through the conserved F or W. Fields, in order: J gene, CDR3 length, V gene, D gene, clone size, CDR3 protein, CDR3 DNA. A D gene is named only where the DNA matches it firmly. The size entry is marked missing in some rows and otherwise reads once, few, many or a size class.

j_call: TRBJ2-7; cdr3_length: 15; v_call: TRBV29-1; d_call: TRBD1; clone_size: NA; cdr3_aa: CSVEQGNRGRYEQYF; cdr3_nt: TGCAGCGTTGAGCAAGGGAACAGGGGGAGGTACGAGCAGTACTTC
j_call: TRBJ2-2; cdr3_length: 16; v_call: TRBV5-4; d_call: TRBD2; clone_size: NA; cdr3_aa: CASSPGTSGNTGELFF; cdr3_nt: TGTGCCAGCAGCCCTGGGACTAGCGGGAACACCGGGGAGCTGTTTTTT
j_call: TRBJ2-3; cdr3_length: 17; v_call: TRBV7-3; d_call: TRBD1; clone_size: few; cdr3_aa: CASSQFGQGSGTDTQYF; cdr3_nt: TGTGCCAGCAGCCAATTCGGACAGGGGTCTGGCACAGATACGCAGTATTTT
j_call: TRBJ2-1; cdr3_length: 15; v_call: TRBV14; d_call: TRBD2; clone_size: many; cdr3_aa: CASSRSSGVYNEQFF; cdr3_nt: TGTGCCAGCAGCCGATCTAGCGGGGTATACAATGAGCAGTTCTTC
j_call: TRBJ2-6; cdr3_length: 16; v_call: TRBV6-6; d_call: TRBD2; clone_size: NA; cdr3_aa: CASSLAEGSGANVLTF; cdr3_nt: TGTGCCAGCAGTCTAGCGGAGGGGAGTGGGGCCAACGTCCTGACTTTC
j_call: TRBJ1-2; cdr3_length: 14; v_call: TRBV2; d_call: NA; clone_size: few; cdr3_aa: CASSEGASNYGYTF; cdr3_nt: TGTGCCAGCAGTGAGGGGGCCAGCAACTATGGCTACACCTTC
j_call: TRBJ1-5; cdr3_length: 17; v_call: TRBV7-8; d_call: TRBD1; clone_size: NA; cdr3_aa: CASSLYGTGNSNQPQHF; cdr3_nt: TGTGCCAGCAGCTTGTACGGGACAGGCAATAGCAATCAGCCCCAGCATTTT
j_call: TRBJ1-1; cdr3_length: 15; v_call: TRBV27; d_call: NA; clone_size: few; cdr3_aa: CASSSRHYGNTEAFF; cdr3_nt: TGTGCCAGCAGCTCGAGACATTACGGGAACACTGAAGCTTTCTTT
j_call: TRBJ2-1; cdr3_length: 16; v_call: TRBV11-1; d_call: TRBD2; clone_size: NA; cdr3_aa: CASSSPGLGAHNEQFF; cdr3_nt: TGTGCCAGCAGCTCCCCGGGACTAGGTGCGCACAATGAGCAGTTCTTC
j_call: TRBJ2-5; cdr3_length: 13; v_call: TRBV27; d_call: NA; clone_size: few; cdr3_aa: CASGPGGRETQYF; cdr3_nt: TGTGCCAGCGGCCCAGGTGGGCGAGAGACCCAGTACTTC
j_call: TRBJ1-1; cdr3_length: 13; v_call: TRBV2; d_call: NA; clone_size: few; cdr3_aa: CASSSEGARGAFF; cdr3_nt: TGTGCCAGCAGCTCGGAGGGAGCGAGGGGAGCTTTCTTT
j_call: TRBJ2-7; cdr3_length: 15; v_call: TRBV15; d_call: NA; clone_size: NA; cdr3_aa: CATSRDFDSYYEQYF; cdr3_nt: TGTGCCACCAGCAGAGATTTTGACAGTTACTACGAGCAGTACTTC
j_call: TRBJ2-7; cdr3_length: 11; v_call: TRBV29-1; d_call: NA; clone_size: few; cdr3_aa: CSVERGDKQYF; cdr3_nt: TGCAGCGTTGAGAGAGGGGACAAGCAGTACTTC
j_call: TRBJ2-1; cdr3_length: 17; v_call: TRBV21-1; d_call: NA; clone_size: NA; cdr3_aa: CASSRTRESGYYNEQFF; cdr3_nt: TGTGCCAGCAGCAGGACCCGGGAGAGCGGTTACTACAATGAGCAGTTCTTC
j_call: TRBJ2-1; cdr3_length: 14; v_call: TRBV7-9; d_call: TRBD2; clone_size: few; cdr3_aa: CASSSFQRGNEQFF; cdr3_nt: TGTGCCAGCAGCTCATTTCAGCGGGGGAATGAGCAGTTCTTC
j_call: TRBJ1-1; cdr3_length: 17; v_call: TRBV30; d_call: NA; clone_size: few; cdr3_aa: CAWSERPTGTTNTEAFF; cdr3_nt: TGTGCCTGGAGTGAAAGACCGACCGGGACAACAAACACTGAAGCTTTCTTT
j_call: TRBJ1-2; cdr3_length: 14; v_call: TRBV18; d_call: NA; clone_size: NA; cdr3_aa: CASSPSHSGYGYTF; cdr3_nt: TGTGCCAGCTCACCATCACACAGCGGCTATGGCTACACCTTC
j_call: TRBJ1-1; cdr3_length: 13; v_call: TRBV2; d_call: TRBD1; clone_size: few; cdr3_aa: CASTQGTLTEAFF; cdr3_nt: TGTGCCAGCACACAGGGGACGCTCACTGAAGCTTTCTTT
j_call: TRBJ2-5; cdr3_length: 17; v_call: TRBV7-2; d_call: TRBD2; clone_size: NA; cdr3_aa: CASSQDFTSGLQETQYF; cdr3_nt: TGCGCCAGCAGCCAAGATTTCACTAGCGGGCTCCAAGAGACCCAGTACTTC
j_call: TRBJ2-7; cdr3_length: 14; v_call: TRBV5-4; d_call: NA; clone_size: many; cdr3_aa: CASRPQGDSYEQYF; cdr3_nt: TGTGCCAGCAGACCACAGGGAGACTCCTACGAGCAGTACTTC
j_call: TRBJ2-2; cdr3_length: 13; v_call: TRBV15; d_call: NA; clone_size: few; cdr3_aa: CATSSRDAGELFF; cdr3_nt: TGTGCCACCAGCAGCAGGGATGCCGGGGAGCTGTTTTTT
j_call: TRBJ2-1; cdr3_length: 16; v_call: TRBV11-2; d_call: TRBD2; clone_size: few; cdr3_aa: CASSPGLAGGLNEQFF; cdr3_nt: TGTGCCAGCAGCCCCGGACTAGCGGGAGGGCTCAATGAGCAGTTCTTC
j_call: TRBJ1-2; cdr3_length: 14; v_call: TRBV7-2; d_call: TRBD1; clone_size: few; cdr3_aa: CASSSSTGGHGYTF; cdr3_nt: TGTGCCAGCAGCAGCTCGACAGGGGGGCATGGCTACACCTTC
j_call: TRBJ1-3; cdr3_length: 13; v_call: TRBV30; d_call: NA; clone_size: NA; cdr3_aa: CAWRLPSGNTIYF; cdr3_nt: TGTGCCTGGAGACTACCCTCTGGAAACACCATATATTTT
j_call: TRBJ1-2; cdr3_length: 12; v_call: TRBV30; d_call: NA; clone_size: medium-sized; cdr3_aa: CAWSEPGLNYTF; cdr3_nt: TGTGCCTGGAGTGAGCCGGGACTCAACTACACCTTC
j_call: TRBJ2-5; cdr3_length: 12; v_call: TRBV5-8; d_call: NA; clone_size: NA; cdr3_aa: CASSIRGETQYF; cdr3_nt: TGTGCCAGCAGCATTAGAGGGGAGACCCAGTACTTC
j_call: TRBJ1-1; cdr3_length: 13; v_call: TRBV6-5; d_call: NA; clone_size: few; cdr3_aa: CASSETRNTEAFF; cdr3_nt: TGTGCCAGCAGTGAAACCAGGAACACTGAAGCTTTCTTT
j_call: TRBJ1-1; cdr3_length: 12; v_call: TRBV30; d_call: TRBD1; clone_size: many; cdr3_aa: CAWNRGSYEAFF; cdr3_nt: TGTGCCTGGAACAGGGGGTCTTATGAAGCTTTCTTT
j_call: TRBJ2-7; cdr3_length: 10; v_call: TRBV28; d_call: TRBD1; clone_size: few; cdr3_aa: CVTGGYEQYF; cdr3_nt: TGTGTTACAGGGGGCTACGAGCAGTACTTC